Following are 22 T cell receptor beta chains from one sample sequenced in a study of regulatory T cells in long-lasting Graves disease. Time point of the sample: newly diagnosed GD, antithyroid drugs for less than 3 months. With RNA extracted from PBMCs as input, the TCR library was made. Arm-PCR with iRepertoire HTBI primers amplified the CDR3 regions for these TCR beta libraries. TCRdb called the multiplex PCR reads again in MiXCR, with one record for every CDR3 protein. The sample holds 350,000 to 450,000 distinct CDR3 sequences, 16% seen once. The sample was also linked to a second study, of T cells in Graves' hyperthyroidism and ophthalmopathy.

Material: peripheral blood mononuclear cells (PBMCs), obtained at new diagnosis, from a patient treated with antithyroid drugs. Receptor source: a man aged 35 to 55 with Graves disease.

This clonotype was seen ten or more times. V is TRBV30 and J is TRBJ2-7; D gene unclear. Trimming left V 0 bases short and J 0 bases short, with 9 bases between. The V gene's germline CDR1 is GTSNPN and CDR2 SVGIG (reference sequence). The CDR3 is made up of 14 amino acids. The CDR3 DNA follows: TGTGCCTGGAGTGTTCCCGGTGACTCCTACGAGCAGTACTTC. It specifies CAWSVPGDSYEQYF.

This chain joins TRBV30 and TRBJ2-6, with D perhaps TRBD1 (5 bases). Trimming pared 3 bases from V and 0 bases from J, leaving 9 bases between. This CDR3 spans 15 amino acids. Germline V lookup: CDR1 GTSNPN, CDR2 SVGIG (reference sequence). This CDR3 reads CAWRFRGSGANVLTF. CDR3 DNA sequence: TGTGCCTGGAGATTTAGGGGCTCTGGGGCCAACGTCCTGACTTTC.

This clonotype has a count of ten or more. The V call is TRBV5-1, the J call TRBJ1-1; D is possibly TRBD1 (5 bases). The CDR3 spans 11 residues. V shed 6 bases and J shed 10 bases, with 13 bases lying between them. Germline V gives CDR1 SGHRS, CDR2 YFSETQ. CDR3 in amino acids: CASTDSDGAFF. CDR3 DNA sequence: TGCGCCAGCACCGACAGCGACGGAGCTTTCTTT.

The gene calls are TRBV18 and TRBJ2-3; D possibly matches TRBD1 or TRBD2 (5 bases each). CDR3 length: 16 amino acids. V was clipped by 0 bases and J by 2 bases, with 12 bases between them. Germline assignment: CDR1 KGHSH and CDR2 LQKENI. The CDR3 is CASSPPSGHLTDTQYF. CDR3 DNA: TGTGCCAGCTCACCACCCTCGGGGCACCTCACAGATACGCAGTATTTT.

This clonotype was counted at least ten times. The chain employs TRBV7-2 and TRBJ1-2, with 9 bases aligning to TRBD1. The CDR3 is made up of 15 amino acids. In germline, CDR1 is SGHTA, CDR2 FQGNSA. Germline trimming cut 5 bases from V and 8 bases from J; bases unmatched to any gene: 12. CDR3 sequence: CASSQTRQGGWGYTF. The CDR3 DNA reads as TGTGCCAGCAGCCAAACCCGACAGGGGGGTTGGGGCTACACCTTC.

This clonotype came up a few times. The gene calls are TRBV29-1 and TRBJ2-5; the match to TRBD1 covers 10 bases. The length of the CDR3 is 13 residues. Germline CDR1 is SQVTM and CDR2 is ANQGSEA. J was trimmed by 5 bases and V by 3 bases; bases with no gene match: 3. The CDR3, as DNA: TGCAGCGTTGAGACAGGGGGCGTGGAGACCCAGTACTTC. It is translated as CSVETGGVETQYF.

This clonotype appeared many times. The genes are TRBV28 and TRBJ1-5; 7 bases line up with TRBD1. The CDR3 runs 14 residues. The germline gives CDR1 MDHEN, CDR2 SYDVKM. The junction had 8 bases not matched to a gene; V was cut back by 7 bases and J by 5 bases. CDR3 in DNA: TGTGCCAGCATTCCGGGACAGAGTTATCAGCCCCAGCATTTT. It yields the protein CASIPGQSYQPQHF.

Many counts were recorded for this clonotype. This chain uses TRBV11-2 with TRBJ2-5; 10 nucleotides line up with TRBD2. V dropped 2 bases and J dropped 2; count of bases not matched to a gene: 8. The CDR3 is 17 residues long. Germline V gene lookup returns CDR1 SGHAT and CDR2 FQNNGV. The chain's CDR3 is CASSLPRTSGGQETQYF. DNA for the CDR3: TGTGCCAGCAGCTTACCACGGACTAGCGGCGGACAAGAGACCCAGTACTTC.

This clonotype was seen a handful of times. The chain joins TRBV6-5 to TRBJ1-5; unclear D gene. The CDR3 length is 12 residues. Germline V lookup: CDR1 MNHEY, CDR2 SVGAGI. Trimming took 4 bases from V and 5 from J, leaving 6 bases between them. The CDR3 here is CASSSEYQPQHF. DNA for the CDR3: TGTGCCAGCAGTTCGGAGTATCAGCCCCAGCATTTT.

This clonotype was detected many times. The chain uses TRBV5-1 and TRBJ2-3; a possible D gene is TRBD2 (5 bases). Germline V gives CDR1 SGHRS, CDR2 YFSETQ. This CDR3 has 14 amino acids. V dropped 1 base and J dropped 5 bases, with 11 bases sitting between them. The CDR3, as DNA: TGCGCCAGCAGCTTGCTCGGGGATGAAGATACGCAGTATTTT. Protein sequence: CASSLLGDEDTQYF.

This clonotype has at least ten counts. The chain couples TRBV28 to TRBJ2-7; D perhaps matches TRBD2 (7 bases). Deletions cut 4 bases from V and 0 bases from J, with 19 bases between. The CDR3 spans 17 residues. CDR1 and CDR2 from the germline V gene are MDHEN and SYDVKM. The CDR3 region has the DNA TGTGCCAGCAGTTACTCCCCCGGGGGGCTCAGCTCCTACGAGCAGTACTTC. Translated: CASSYSPGGLSSYEQYF.

This chain connects TRBV10-3 to TRBJ1-2; D is perhaps TRBD1 (6 bases). The germline gives CDR1 ENHRY, CDR2 SYGVKD. The V end was cut by 1 base, the J end by 5 bases, with 8 bases between. CDR3 size: 13 residues. CDR3 sequence reads: CAISELQGYGYTF. The DNA for the CDR3 is TGTGCCATCAGTGAGTTACAGGGTTATGGCTACACCTTC.

This clonotype was counted at least ten times. The V call is TRBV7-2, the J call TRBJ2-5; 8 positions match TRBD2. The J segment lost 5 bases and the V segment lost 3 bases, leaving 20 bases of the junction unmatched. The germline V gene has CDR1 SGHTA and CDR2 FQGNSA. The CDR3 is made up of 19 amino acids. The CDR3 coding sequence is TGTGCCAGCAGCTTTCTAAGCACCGGGACTAGAGCCCGAACGGAGACCCAGTACTTC. Translation gives CASSFLSTGTRARTETQYF.

The table lists this clonotype with many counts. This chain links TRBV7-9 with TRBJ2-1; D is uncertain. Germline loops: CDR1 SEHNR, CDR2 FQNEAQ (reference sequence). The CDR3 totals 12 residues. The V end lost 1 base, the J end lost 6 bases, and 4 bases lay between the germline ends. The CDR3 DNA follows: TGTGCCAGCAGCTTAGGTATCAATGAGCAGTTCTTC. It yields the protein CASSLGINEQFF. The full variable domain, rest sourced from reference TRBV7-9 and TRBJ2-1, is DTGVSQNPRHKITKRGQNVTFRCDPISEHNRLYWYRQTLGQGPEFLTYFQNEAQLEKSRLLSDRFSAERPKGSFSTLEIQRTEQGDSAMYLCASSLGINEQFFGPGTRLTVL.

In its sample, this clonotype was seen many times. The DNA of the CDR3 is TGTGCCAGCAGTGCGGCAGGGGGAAACGAGCAGTACTTC. Encoded protein: CASSAAGGNEQYF. This chain uses TRBV28 with TRBJ2-7; 7 bases line up with TRBD1. The V gene end was trimmed by 5 bases and the J gene end by 5 bases; junction bases not matched to a gene: 6. This CDR3 is 13 amino acids long. Germline V gene sequence: CDR1 MDHEN, CDR2 SYDVKM.

The V and J genes are TRBV20-1 and TRBJ1-2; D is unclear. Germline CDR1 and CDR2: DFQATT and SNEGSKA (reference sequence). V was shortened by 5 bases and J by 3 bases, with 10 bases between the two germline ends. The CDR3 loop spans 12 amino acids. The DNA of the CDR3 is TGCAGTGCTGACCGATCGTACTATGGCTACACCTTC. Amino acids: CSADRSYYGYTF.

The chain carries TRBV4-3 and TRBJ1-2; perhaps TRBD1 as D (5 bases). The germline V and J ends were trimmed by 1 base and 2 bases, with 5 bases remaining between them. The CDR3 is made up of 13 amino acids. Per germline, CDR1 LGHNA and CDR2 YSLEER. The CDR3: CASSQGGNYGYTF. The DNA of the CDR3 is TGCGCCAGCAGCCAAGGGGGGAACTATGGCTACACCTTC.

This chain joins TRBV20-1 and TRBJ2-1; D unclear. The assigned J gene may be wrong: the sequence end matches TRBJ2-5 better. Germline V lookup: CDR1 DFQATT, CDR2 SNEGSKA (reference sequence). CDR3 length: 13 residues. As DNA, the CDR3 is TGCAGTGCTAGACCCGCTGGTTCAGAGACCCAGTACTTC. Amino acid sequence: CSARPAGSETQYF.

The chain links TRBV7-9 to TRBJ2-5, with TRBD2 identical over 7 bases. The CDR3 runs to 15 residues. Per the germline V gene, CDR1 is SEHNR and CDR2 is FQNEAQ (reference sequence). V lost 3 bases to trimming and J lost 5 bases; unmatched junction nucleotides: 9. CDR3 sequence (DNA): TGTGCCAGCAGCTTTTCCGGGGGGTTCTGGGAGACCCAGTACTTC. Amino acid sequence: CASSFSGGFWETQYF.

At least ten counts were recorded for this clonotype. The rearrangement links TRBV15 to TRBJ1-1; the match to TRBD1 covers 7 bases. CDR1 is LNHNV, CDR2 YYDKDF, per germline (reference sequence). V lost 1 base to trimming and J lost 1 base; unmatched junction nucleotides: 3. The CDR3 covers 15 residues. CDR3 DNA sequence: TGTGCCACCAGCAGAGCCGAGGGGGCGAACACTGAAGCTTTCTTT. Translated: CATSRAEGANTEAFF.

This clonotype was recorded at least ten times. The gene calls are TRBV29-1 and TRBJ2-5, with no clear D. Trimming cost V 3 bases and J 0 bases, with 5 bases left between them. In germline, CDR1 is SQVTM, CDR2 ANQGSEA. There are 12 residues in the CDR3. Here the CDR3 reads CSVEANQETQYF. The CDR3 nucleotides are TGCAGCGTTGAGGCCAACCAAGAGACCCAGTACTTC.

This clonotype was recorded at least ten times. This chain connects TRBV5-1 to TRBJ1-5; D uncertain. The V gene's germline CDR1 is SGHRS and CDR2 YFSETQ. Trimming removed 2 bases at V and 5 bases at J, with 14 bases between. The CDR3 runs 15 residues. The CDR3 sequence is CASSFGAGEHQPQHF. For the CDR3, the DNA is TGCGCCAGCAGCTTCGGTGCAGGTGAACATCAGCCCCAGCATTTT. The full variable domain, completed using reference TRBV5-1 and TRBJ1-5, is KAGVTQTPRYLIKTRGQQVTLSCSPISGHRSVSWYQQTPGQGLQFLFEYFSETQRNKGNFPGRFSGRQFSNSRSEMNVSTLELGDSALYLCASSFGAGEHQPQHFGDGTRLSIL.